This record covers a single TCR beta chain. There are many counts of this clonotype. Its antigen remains unidentified. Per-base quality was not reported, and no clone a single base away is much larger than it. Set within a cohort of healthcare workers in London, UK, this nested case-control study involved weekly PCR testing of nasopharyngeal swabs along with blood sampling. Healthcare workers were enrolled in the week of the UK lockdown, from 23 to 31 March 2020, and were followed every week for up to roughly 16 weeks. This record comes from a study of early T cells in non-severe SARS-CoV-2 infection (dated by TCRdb to the early 2020s). For context, the study as a whole: Because TCR sequencing relied on bulk RNA taken from unsorted whole blood, pairing of alpha and beta chains was not possible. The investigation overall reported the following: Matching against VDJdb was skewed toward anti-spike CD8 responses, likely underestimated virus-specific expansions, and missed private and CD4 specificities.

The library was made by 5' RACE. The data were produced on a NextSeq 500. The TCR library protocol attached unique molecular identifiers to individual cDNA molecules to correct for sequencing error and PCR bias. Both TCR alpha and beta chains were sequenced, and tight co-correlation was observed between alpha and beta sequence abundances in each sample. As for how the authors treated the data: Decombinator V4 was used to perform V gene, J gene and CDR3 annotation of TCR sequences. Expanded TCRs were defined as changing significantly between any two time points under a Poisson model with p below 0.0001. Abundances of TCRs were expressed as counts per million after normalisation to the total number of TCRs sequenced in each sample. VDJdb, accessed 1 November 2021, was searched for CMV, EBV and SARS-CoV-2 annotated TCRs, excluding TCRs annotated for multiple antigens. TCRdb reprocessing: public reads trimmed at Q25 with fastp, clones called with MiXCR, in-frame beta chains kept. CDR3 protein duplicates are merged, each entry listing the most common genes and DNA. The V and J calls reflect TCRdb's pipeline rather than the authors' work. Within this sample are tens of thousands of distinct CDR3 sequences, with approximately 5.6% of them counted one time only. Around 3.4% of the sample is taken by the ten largest.

The sequenced sample was whole blood. The TCR sequence derives from an adult who was a healthcare worker with PCR-confirmed SARS-CoV-2 infection or an uninfected control (not recorded which).

The nucleotide sequence reads as follows: TGTGCCAGCAGCCCCTACGGGGCATCCTACAATGAGCAGTTCTTC. The encoded protein is CASSPYGASYNEQFF. The chain employs TRBV4-2 and TRBJ2-1, with the D gene possibly TRBD1 or TRBD2, each one fitting 5 bases. The CDR3 contains 15 residues, cysteine and phenylalanine counted. Here the CDR3 DNA is all that survives: 45 bases in frame from base 1. CDR1 and CDR2, looked up from the germline V gene, are LGHNA and YNFKEQ. Relative to germline, V is 4 bases shorter and J is 1 base shorter, with 11 bases between their ends.